The clone carrying this T cell receptor beta chain occurred once. V lost 5 bases to trimming and J lost 3 bases, with 16 bases between them. The CDR3 length is 15 residues. CDR1 is SEHNR, CDR2 FQNEAQ, per germline (reference sequence). Clones were sequenced by immunoSEQ multiplex PCR, and TCRdb holds only the in-frame ones, with some missing. Of hundreds of thousands of clones listed, around 87% are singletons. The record originates from a study of blood T cell repertoires in COVID-19. The V call is TRBV7-9, the J call TRBJ2-5, with D perhaps TRBD2 (5 bases). The sequencing sample was made of PBMCs or T cells enriched from blood (not recorded which). The TCR comes from a woman in her thirties with acute COVID-19. The CDR3 region is CASSLRGALKETQYF. The CDR3 DNA reads TGTGCCAGCAGCCTTCGGGGAGCACTGAAAGAGACCCAGTACTTC.